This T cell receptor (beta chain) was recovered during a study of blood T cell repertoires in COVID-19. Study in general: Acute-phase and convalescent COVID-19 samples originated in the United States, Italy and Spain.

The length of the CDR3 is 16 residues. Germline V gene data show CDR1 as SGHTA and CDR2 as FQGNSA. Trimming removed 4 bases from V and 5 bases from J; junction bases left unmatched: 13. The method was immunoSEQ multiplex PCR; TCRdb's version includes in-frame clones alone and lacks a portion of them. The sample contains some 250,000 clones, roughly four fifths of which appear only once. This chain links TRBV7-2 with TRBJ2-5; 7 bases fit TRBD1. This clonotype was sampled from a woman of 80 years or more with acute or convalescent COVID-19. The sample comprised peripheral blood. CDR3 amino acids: CASSSQGVGRGETQYF. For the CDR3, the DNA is TGTGCCAGCAGCTCCCAAGGGGTGGGCAGGGGGGAGACCCAGTACTTC. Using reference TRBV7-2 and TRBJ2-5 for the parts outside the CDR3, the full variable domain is GAGVSQSPSNKVTEKGKDVELRCDPISGHTALYWYRQSLGQGLEFLIYFQGNSAPDKSGLPSDRFSAERTGGSVSTLTIQRTQQEDSAVYLCASSSQGVGRGETQYFGPGTRLLVL.